This T cell receptor beta chain was documented in a study of blood T cell repertoires in COVID-19. About the study: Sites across the United States, Italy and Spain contributed samples from acute and convalescent COVID-19. T cells, B-cell-depleted T cells, or PBMCs supplied cDNA or gDNA.

CDR1 and CDR2 (germline): MNHEY, SMNVEV (reference sequence). The CDR3 runs 16 residues. Trimming at V came to 5 bases and at J to 4 bases, leaving 10 bases not matched to a gene. In the authors' workflow: By means of reference gene primer amplification, nucleated cell counts were estimated. The method was immunoSEQ multiplex PCR; TCRdb's version includes in-frame clones alone and lacks a portion of them. V, J and clone size are those of that table, while D and trimming were read from the DNA. In the table there are about 280,000 clones, 85% of which are singletons. The V and J genes are TRBV27 and TRBJ1-5; 8 bases map to TRBD1. This receptor was identified in a man aged 45-65 years with active or convalescent COVID-19. The sample consisted of peripheral blood. CDR3 region: CASSPGTGLKNQPQHF. CDR3 sequence (DNA): TGTGCCAGCAGTCCCGGGACAGGCCTAAAAAATCAGCCCCAGCATTTT.